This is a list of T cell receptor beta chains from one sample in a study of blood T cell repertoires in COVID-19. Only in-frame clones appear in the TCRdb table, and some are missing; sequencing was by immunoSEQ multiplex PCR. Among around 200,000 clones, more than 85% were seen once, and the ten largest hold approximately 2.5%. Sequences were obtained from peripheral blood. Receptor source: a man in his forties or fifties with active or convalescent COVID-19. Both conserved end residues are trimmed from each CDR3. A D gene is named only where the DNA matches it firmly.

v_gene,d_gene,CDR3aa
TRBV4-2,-,ASTPRDFSNEQF
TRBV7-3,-,ASSRDFSYNEQF
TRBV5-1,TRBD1,ASSFGQGGNSPLH
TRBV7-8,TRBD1,ASSRGGQGSYGYT
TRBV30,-,AWSNTGGGYEQY
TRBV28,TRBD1,ASSPWTGPSRGYT
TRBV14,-,ASSRGPGTEAF
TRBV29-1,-,SVGPGGNTYGYT
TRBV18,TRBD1,ASSPPLSGGSTEAF
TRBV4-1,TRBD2,ASSQEGLAGETDTQY
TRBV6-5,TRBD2,ASSSGTTWEQF
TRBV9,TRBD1,ASSQTGDTDTQY
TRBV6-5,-,ASSYSEGVQAF
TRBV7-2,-,ASSLRGDQPQH
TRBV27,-,ASSLGPLLGSPLH
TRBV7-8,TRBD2,ASSPLGLAGNNEQF
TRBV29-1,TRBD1,SVFGTDGYT
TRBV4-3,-,ASSQVLPITSTGLVEQF
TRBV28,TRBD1,ASTRQGRETQY
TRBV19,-,ASSPRGRSEKLF
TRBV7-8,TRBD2,ASRRTSGGSTGELF
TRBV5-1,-,ASSQPRETQY
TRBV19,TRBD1,ASSDPGGQGRNEQF
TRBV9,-,ASSAGDPRVFSYEQY
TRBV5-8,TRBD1,ASSLTGTETSPLH
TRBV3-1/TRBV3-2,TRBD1,ASSQRQGIDTQY
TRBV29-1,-,SVEGGAYGYT
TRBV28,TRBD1,ASSQGAANEKLF
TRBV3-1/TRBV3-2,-,ASSQNGGGPETQY
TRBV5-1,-,ASSLERQEMNTEAF
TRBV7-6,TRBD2,ASSLERGGYTDTQY
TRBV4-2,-,ASSQDPGGRPTNEKLF
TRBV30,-,AWSGQVVDGYT
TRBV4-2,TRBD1,ASSQSTGGAGTGELF
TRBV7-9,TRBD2,ASSPSGGATDTQY
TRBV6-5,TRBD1,ASSYRQGSNSPLH
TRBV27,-,ASSYTSGVSYNEQF
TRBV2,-,ASRGAVRGYEQY
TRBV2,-,ASRTEDAFLNTEAF
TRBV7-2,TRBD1,ASSFNRGSYSPLH
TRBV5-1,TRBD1,ASSWDRGEQF
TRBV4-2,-,ASSQEQTNYGYT
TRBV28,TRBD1,ASSLPGTDYGYT
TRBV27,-,ASSLTVETAYEQY
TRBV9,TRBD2,ASSVLGLAGLSSDTQY
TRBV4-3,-,ASSQEIGQGSIY
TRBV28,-,ASSGPSNLGDYGYT
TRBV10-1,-,ASSGTHPGEAF
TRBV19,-,ASSLTSKRWNEQF
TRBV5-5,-,ASSPQGTDTQY
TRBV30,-,AWSVSTGSTDTQY
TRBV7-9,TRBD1,ASSFGTGSSTGELF
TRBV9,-,ASSVEGVQTSGNTIY